Below, one TCR beta chain is given with its context. The data derive from a study of technical replicates of blood from four donors. Sequencing used immunoSEQ multiplex PCR; TCRdb keeps in-frame clones, though not all of them. The profile covers about 73,000 clones, with 90% appearing a single time and 4.7% taken by the ten largest. Trimming stripped 0 bases from V and 5 bases from J, with 10 bases between. This CDR3 is built from 14 residues. Germline values: CDR1 MNHEY, CDR2 SVGAGI. The material sequenced was PBMCs. The chain carries TRBV6-5 and TRBJ1-1; D gene ambiguous. The source is a human donor in good health. Some clones in this sample may be carry-over from other donors' samples. CDR3 sequence reads: CASSYSGGRTEAFF. DNA of the CDR3: TGTGCCAGCAGTTACTCTGGAGGGAGGACTGAAGCTTTCTTT.